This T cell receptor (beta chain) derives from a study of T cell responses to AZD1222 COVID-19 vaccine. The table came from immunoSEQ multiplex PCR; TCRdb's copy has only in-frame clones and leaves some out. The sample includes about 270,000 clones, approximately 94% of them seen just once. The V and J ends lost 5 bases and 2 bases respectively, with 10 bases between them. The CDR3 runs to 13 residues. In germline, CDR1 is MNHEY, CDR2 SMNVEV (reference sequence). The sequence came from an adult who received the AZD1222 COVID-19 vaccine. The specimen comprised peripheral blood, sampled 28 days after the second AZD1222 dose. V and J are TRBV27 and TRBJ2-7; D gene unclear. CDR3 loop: CASSPRRTYEQYF. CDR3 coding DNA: TGTGCCAGCAGTCCCCGACGGACCTACGAGCAGTACTTC.